The present T cell receptor beta chain was sequenced within a study of T cells after yellow fever vaccination. Regarding the study as a whole: Abundant contaminating clonotypes from the bulk population could appear in FACS-sorted repertoires. The secondary T-cell response peaked on day 5, not day 15, but was weaker.

This clonotype was seen many times. Its antigen is undetermined. Germline V gene sequence: CDR1 SGHVS, CDR2 FNYEAQ. V was shortened by 2 bases and J by 2 bases, with 11 bases between the two germline ends. This CDR3 region has 15 residues. As TCR cDNA was made by 5'RACE template switching, a universal primer site and UMIs were added. TCRdb used MiXCR to reprocess the 5' RACE reads, holding one entry per CDR3 protein. The table includes some 560,000 distinct CDR3 sequences, roughly a sixth detected once. Source: PBMCs, taken about 5 days after the first yellow fever vaccination. The genes are TRBV7-6 and TRBJ2-3; D may correspond to TRBD1 or TRBD2 (5 bases each). This TCR derives from a man younger than 30 who received the YFV17D yellow fever vaccine. The CDR3 spells CASSLSGPSTDTQYF. The CDR3 nucleotides are TGTGCCAGCAGCTTATCGGGGCCATCCACAGATACGCAGTATTTT.